This T cell receptor (beta chain) was sequenced for a study of blood T cell repertoires in COVID-19. As for the study in general: Some COVID-19 samples were acute and others convalescent; all came from the United States, Italy and Spain.

Sequenced by immunoSEQ multiplex PCR; TCRdb stores in-frame clones only, minus some. The table has about 55,000 clones, over 65% seen once; the top ten hold 9.5% to 13%. The source material was peripheral blood. The source of this sequence is an elderly man with COVID-19, enrolled during active disease.

In nucleotides, the CDR3 is TGTGCCAGCACCGGGCCGGGGACAGGGAATTCACCCCTCCACTTT. It is translated as CASTGPGTGNSPLHF. V and J are TRBV7-9 and TRBJ1-6, with 9 bases that match TRBD1. The junction had 8 bases not matched to a gene; V was cut back by 7 bases and J by 7 bases. The CDR3 has 15 residues. Per germline, CDR1 SEHNR and CDR2 FQNEAQ (reference sequence).